One and the same sample provided the 32 T cell receptor beta chains below, sequenced in a study of T cell responses to AZD1222 COVID-19 vaccine. Clones were sequenced by immunoSEQ multiplex PCR, and TCRdb holds only the in-frame ones, with some missing. In the table there are tens of thousands of clones, about 91% of which are singletons. Sample: peripheral blood, taken 28 days after the second AZD1222 dose. All receptors derive from an adult who received the AZD1222 COVID-19 vaccine.

The V gene is TRBV5-1, the J gene TRBJ2-7; D is uncertain. Trimming cost V 6 bases and J 2 bases, with 12 bases left between them. Looked up from germline, CDR1 is SGHRS and CDR2 is YFSETQ. This CDR3 spans 13 amino acids. The CDR3 reads CASTLGGAYEQYF. CDR3 DNA sequence: TGCGCCAGCACCTTAGGTGGGGCCTACGAGCAGTACTTC.

This chain links TRBV28 with TRBJ2-7, with D unclear. Germline V CDR1 and CDR2: MDHEN, SYDVKM. The CDR3 sequence is 10 residues long. V gave up 6 bases and J gave up 3 bases, with 3 bases separating them. The CDR3 DNA reads as TGTGCCAGCAGCAACTACGAGCAGTACTTC. This translates into CASSNYEQYF.

The V gene is TRBV9, the J gene TRBJ2-2; D is uncertain. Germline CDR1 SGDLS, CDR2 YYNGEE. Between the trimmed V and J ends, which lost 0 bases and 4 bases, there was a span of 10 bases. The CDR3 sequence is 15 residues long. The chain's CDR3 is CASSVEGSVTGELFF. As DNA, the CDR3 is TGTGCCAGCAGCGTAGAGGGCTCCGTCACCGGGGAGCTGTTTTTT.

The V call is TRBV7-2, the J call TRBJ2-2; 8 nucleotides agree with TRBD2. From germline, CDR1 is SGHTA and CDR2 FQGNSA. The CDR3 consists of 15 residues. Unmatched junction bases numbered 13, after V lost 7 bases and J lost 9 bases. CDR3 in DNA: TGTGCCAGCACTTTACCGGGACTAGTGGGTTGGGAGCTGTTTTTT. Translation: CASTLPGLVGWELFF.

This clone was seen a few times. The sample has other DNA sequences that encode this CDR3 too. The chain employs TRBV3-1 (or the pseudogene TRBV3-2) and TRBJ1-1, with D unresolved. The ends were cut back, 4 bases at V and 1 base at J, with 7 bases in the middle. The CDR3 covers 13 residues. The V gene's germline CDR1 is LGHDT and CDR2 YNNKEL (reference sequence). CDR3 sequence reads: CASSPGQNTEAFF. In DNA, the CDR3 is TGTGCCAGCAGCCCTGGGCAGAACACTGAAGCTTTCTTT.

The V call is TRBV28, the J call TRBJ2-6, with D perhaps TRBD1 (6 bases). Germline CDR1 and CDR2: MDHEN and SYDVKM. The CDR3 runs 15 residues. V lost 8 bases to trimming and J lost 0 bases, with 11 bases between them. CDR3 in amino acids: CASSQGISGANVLTF. Written as DNA, the CDR3 is TGTGCCAGCTCCCAGGGGATCTCTGGGGCCAACGTCCTGACTTTC.

The chain couples TRBV5-1 to TRBJ1-1; possible D gene TRBD1, 6 bases. From germline, CDR1 is SGHRS and CDR2 YFSETQ. Between the trimmed V and J ends, which lost 5 bases and 6 bases, there was a span of 8 bases. The CDR3 totals 11 residues. The chain's CDR3 is CASRGGAEAFF. The CDR3 bases are TGCGCCAGCAGAGGGGGGGCTGAAGCTTTCTTT.

This rearrangement joins TRBV7-2 to TRBJ2-1; maybe TRBD1 (6 bases). Per the germline V gene, CDR1 is SGHTA and CDR2 is FQGNSA. The CDR3 spans 14 residues. The V and J ends lost 5 bases and 7 bases respectively, with 15 bases between them. CDR3 loop: CASSLRQVGNEQFF. The CDR3 coding sequence is TGTGCCAGCAGCCTCAGACAGGTCGGGAATGAGCAGTTCTTC.

The J gene is TRBJ1-1, the V gene TRBV7-9; D not certain. The CDR3 sequence is 14 residues long. Trimming removed 1 base at V and 2 bases at J, with 8 bases between. The germline CDR1 and CDR2 sequences are SEHNR and FQNEAQ (reference sequence). The CDR3: CASSLGAGNTEAFF. CDR3 DNA sequence: TGTGCCAGCAGCTTAGGGGCCGGAAACACTGAAGCTTTCTTT.

This chain links TRBV6-5 with TRBJ1-2; D not resolved. CDR1 and CDR2 from the germline V gene are MNHEY and SVGAGI. This CDR3 has 13 amino acids. V lost 2 bases and J lost 7, with 11 bases in between. The CDR3 DNA is TGTGCCAGCAGTTACGCCGACACCAGTGGCTACACCTTC. It is translated as CASSYADTSGYTF.

The rearrangement joins TRBV3-1 (or the pseudogene TRBV3-2) to TRBJ1-2; no clear D gene. The germline V gene encodes CDR1 LGHDT and CDR2 YNNKEL (reference sequence). This CDR3 comprises 16 residues. V was clipped by 0 bases and J by 0 bases, with 11 bases between them. The chain's CDR3 is CASSQDFGPSNYGYTF. CDR3 DNA: TGTGCCAGCAGCCAAGATTTTGGCCCGTCTAACTATGGCTACACCTTC.

The rearrangement links TRBV10-2 to TRBJ1-1; D is uncertain. CDR1 is WSHSY, CDR2 SAAADI, per germline. The length of the CDR3 is 11 residues. V was shortened by 2 bases and J by 8 bases, with 6 bases between the two germline ends. DNA of the CDR3: TGCGCCAGCAGTGAGACCCAAGAAGCTTTCTTT. Residues: CASSETQEAFF.

As concerns this clone: The junction differs from germline at one of its ends, possibly a read error. This chain connects TRBV7-9 to TRBJ1-4; possibly TRBD1 for D (6 bases). Germline V lookup: CDR1 SEHNR, CDR2 FQNEAQ (reference sequence). There are 14 residues in the CDR3. CDR3 DNA: TGTGCCAGCAGTTTAGGGACATTACAGGAAAAACTGTTTTTT. This translates into CASSLGTLQEKLFF.

The rearrangement uses TRBV4-1 and TRBJ1-4; D is perhaps TRBD1 (5 bases). Trimming took off 2 bases at V and 0 bases at J, with 7 bases between the two ends. Germline V gives CDR1 MGHRA, CDR2 YSYEKL. CDR3 length: 15 amino acids. The CDR3 here is CASSQYRSTNEKLFF. DNA for the CDR3: TGCGCCAGCAGCCAATACAGGTCAACTAATGAAAAACTGTTTTTT.

A remark on this clone: This same CDR3 is encoded by further DNA sequences in the sample. V gene TRBV6-5 combines with J gene TRBJ1-1; maybe TRBD1 (6 bases). The CDR3 has 12 amino acids. V was clipped by 6 bases and J by 6 bases, with 11 bases between them. In germline, CDR1 is MNHEY, CDR2 SVGAGI. In DNA form, the CDR3 reads TGTGCCAGCAGACCACAGGGCGCTGAAGCTTTCTTT. Protein: CASRPQGAEAFF.

V and J are TRBV19 and TRBJ1-2, with D unclear. The CDR3 sequence is 12 residues long. V shed 4 bases and J shed 8 bases, with 11 bases lying between them. Germline V gives CDR1 LNHDA, CDR2 SQIVND (reference sequence). The CDR3 loop is CASSNRAGGYTF. CDR3 DNA: TGTGCCAGTAGTAACCGGGCGGGGGGCTACACCTTC.

The CDR3, as DNA: TGTGCCAGCAGTTTCTCTCAGCCCCAGCATTTT. This sequence encodes CASSFSQPQHF. The chain has TRBV28 and TRBJ1-5; D unclear. Per germline, CDR1 MDHEN and CDR2 SYDVKM. The CDR3 has 11 residues. Trimming stripped 3 bases from V and 6 bases from J, with 3 bases between.

This chain joins TRBV2 and TRBJ2-7; D may be TRBD2 (6 bases). Trimming took 5 bases from V and 0 from J, leaving 11 bases between them. The CDR3 totals 14 residues. The germline CDR1 and CDR2 sequences are SNHLY and FYNNEI. CDR3 loop: CASSPGRSSYEQYF. As DNA, the CDR3 is TGTGCCAGCAGTCCAGGGAGGAGCTCCTACGAGCAGTACTTC.

This clone was seen a handful of times. The chain carries TRBV3-1 (or the pseudogene TRBV3-2) and TRBJ1-4; D gene unclear. CDR1 is LGHDT and CDR2 is YNNKEL in the germline V gene (reference sequence). V lost 4 bases and J lost 5, with 5 bases in between. The CDR3 loop spans 12 amino acids. The CDR3 sequence: CASSLRNEKLFF. The DNA for the CDR3 is TGTGCCAGCAGCCTGAGGAATGAAAAACTGTTTTTT.

V is TRBV28 and J is TRBJ2-2, with D unresolved. With 4 bases removed from V and 2 bases from J, the gap between germline ends came to 8 bases. The CDR3 has 14 amino acids. Germline-derived CDR1 and CDR2 are MDHEN and SYDVKM. DNA for the CDR3: TGTGCCAGCAGTTCCCTCGTTAACACCGGGGAGCTGTTTTTT. This sequence encodes CASSSLVNTGELFF.

V gene TRBV11-1 combines with J gene TRBJ2-7, with 14 bases matching TRBD2. Germline V CDR1 and CDR2: SGHAT, FQDESV (reference sequence). V gave up 5 bases and J gave up 7 bases; unmatched junction bases: 7. The CDR3 loop spans 15 amino acids. Here the CDR3 DNA reads TGTGCCAGCAGCCAAGGGACTAGCGGGAGTGGTGAGCAGTACTTC. It is translated as CASSQGTSGSGEQYF.

The V gene is TRBV3-1 (or the pseudogene TRBV3-2), the J gene TRBJ2-7; the match to TRBD1 covers 10 bases. The CDR3 loop spans 15 amino acids. J lost 3 bases, V lost 4 bases, and 6 bases had no gene match. The germline CDR1 and CDR2 sequences are LGHDT and YNNKEL (reference sequence). CDR3 sequence reads: CASSPAGTGDYEQYF. The CDR3 bases are TGTGCCAGCAGCCCAGCCGGGACAGGGGACTACGAGCAGTACTTC.

The CDR3 sequence: CASSYSSGEGAYEQYF. CDR3 bases: TGTGCCAGCAGTTACTCATCGGGGGAGGGAGCCTACGAGCAGTACTTC. The chain carries TRBV6-6 and TRBJ2-7, with 7 nucleotides matching TRBD2. The CDR3 runs to 16 residues. Per the germline V gene, CDR1 is MNHNY and CDR2 is SVGAGI (reference sequence). Trimming at V came to 0 bases and at J to 2 bases, leaving 7 bases not matched to a gene.

V usage is TRBV6-2 or TRBV6-3 and J usage is TRBJ2-5; D unclear. Looked up from germline, CDR1 is MNHEY and CDR2 is SVGEGT. CDR3 size: 14 residues. Trimming removed 2 bases from V and 4 bases from J, with 11 bases in between. DNA for the CDR3: TGTGCCAGCAGTTACCGGTGGGGTTTAGAGACCCAGTACTTC. This gives the protein CASSYRWGLETQYF.

The genes are TRBV5-1 and TRBJ2-1; D might be TRBD2 (5 bases). The CDR3 totals 15 residues. The V end was cut by 6 bases, the J end by 0 bases, with 13 bases between. Germline V gene data show CDR1 as SGHRS and CDR2 as YFSETQ. The CDR3 DNA reads as TGCGCCAGCAAGGTGGGGAGAAACTCCTACAATGAGCAGTTCTTC. Translated: CASKVGRNSYNEQFF.

J is TRBJ2-7 and V is TRBV4-2, with D tentatively TRBD1 or TRBD2 (5 bases each). CDR3 length: 19 residues. Germline lookup yields CDR1 LGHNA and CDR2 YNFKEQ. Trimming took off 3 bases at V and 0 bases at J, with 24 bases between the two ends. CDR3 in DNA: TGTGCCAGCAGCCATTCGCTCTCAACGGGACCCCAAAGCTCCTACGAGCAGTACTTC. This codes for CASSHSLSTGPQSSYEQYF.

In its sample, this clone was seen once. The V gene is TRBV10-1, the J gene TRBJ1-5, with D tentatively TRBD1 (5 bases). CDR1 is WNHNN, CDR2 SYGVQD, per germline (reference sequence). Trimming shortened V by 2 bases and J by 2 bases, and 10 bases separated the two germline ends. The CDR3 spans 15 residues. The CDR3 is CASSEQGLGNQPQHF. The CDR3 DNA follows: TGCGCCAGCAGTGAGCAGGGCTTGGGCAATCAGCCCCAGCATTTT.

The V and J genes are TRBV7-2 and TRBJ1-6; D gene uncertain. The CDR3 totals 13 residues. V dropped 0 bases and J dropped 7 bases, with 4 bases sitting between them. CDR1 SGHTA and CDR2 FQGNSA come from the germline V gene. This CDR3 is CASSLAGNSPLHF. The CDR3 DNA is TGTGCCAGCAGCTTAGCGGGGAATTCACCCCTCCACTTT.

The chain uses TRBV6-5 and TRBJ2-1, with TRBD2 matching 10 bases. Germline V lookup: CDR1 MNHEY, CDR2 SVGAGI. The CDR3 is 13 residues long. The V and J ends lost 6 bases and 7 bases, in that order; junction bases with no gene match: 3. The CDR3 here is CASSDSGRNEQFF. As DNA, the CDR3 is TGTGCCAGCAGCGATAGCGGGAGGAATGAGCAGTTCTTC.

The chain carries TRBV29-1 and TRBJ2-1; D is unresolved. The CDR3 sequence is 12 residues long. V lost 5 bases and J lost 7, with 12 bases in between. From germline, CDR1 is SQVTM and CDR2 ANQGSEA. Here the CDR3 reads CSVSLPTNEQFF. CDR3 bases: TGCAGCGTTTCCCTACCGACAAATGAGCAGTTCTTC.

This rearrangement joins TRBV5-1 to TRBJ2-1; TRBD1 matches 7 bases. Germline loops: CDR1 SGHRS, CDR2 YFSETQ. CDR3 length: 15 amino acids. Trimming cost V 3 bases and J 5 bases; bases outside gene matches: 8. CDR3 region: CASSSDRALNNEQFF. The CDR3 DNA is TGCGCCAGCAGCTCCGACAGGGCCCTCAACAATGAGCAGTTCTTC.

V and J are TRBV28 and TRBJ1-3; the D is unclear. CDR1 is MDHEN and CDR2 is SYDVKM in the germline V gene. The germline V and J ends were trimmed by 6 bases and 0 bases, with 9 bases remaining between them. This CDR3 spans 14 amino acids. CDR3 in amino acids: CASSSMISGNTIYF. The CDR3 DNA is TGTGCCAGCAGCAGCATGATCTCTGGAAACACCATATATTTT.